This T cell receptor (beta chain) originates from a study of identifying expanded T cells in peripheral blood. Per the germline V gene, CDR1 is SGHRS and CDR2 is YFSETQ. This CDR3 region has 15 residues. V was shortened by 0 bases and J by 1 base, with 7 bases between the two germline ends. TCRdb keeps only in-frame clones here, not all; method: immunoSEQ multiplex PCR. The table records 50,000 to 60,000 clones, about 83% of them present only once. J is TRBJ1-4 and V is TRBV5-1; TRBD1 is a possible D gene (5 bases). The receptor was isolated from a person aged 18 to 70 in good health. Sequencing was done on a sample of blood. CDR3 amino acids: CASSLAGRTNEKLFF. Written as DNA, the CDR3 is TGCGCCAGCAGCTTGGCGGGGCGAACTAATGAAAAACTGTTTTTT. The whole variable domain, filled in from reference TRBV5-1 and TRBJ1-4, reads KAGVTQTPRYLIKTRGQQVTLSCSPISGHRSVSWYQQTPGQGLQFLFEYFSETQRNKGNFPGRFSGRQFSNSRSEMNVSTLELGDSALYLCASSLAGRTNEKLFFGSGTQLSVL.